The 12 T cell receptor beta chains in this list originate from one sample, sequenced in a study of blood T cell repertoires in COVID-19. Only in-frame clones appear in the TCRdb table, and some are missing; sequencing was by immunoSEQ multiplex PCR. The sample lists 85,000 to 130,000 clones, more than 85% occurring once. Sample: peripheral blood. The receptor set was obtained from a human donor in a cohort sampled during active COVID-19.

A few counts support this clone. The J gene is TRBJ1-2, the V gene TRBV27; D may be TRBD1 (5 bases). The germline CDR1 and CDR2 sequences are MNHEY and SMNVEV (reference sequence). Trimming cost V 2 bases and J 8 bases, with 12 bases left between them. CDR3 length equals 13 residues. CDR3 sequence reads: CASSLKRGTGYTF. The CDR3, as DNA: TGTGCCAGCAGTTTAAAGCGGGGGACGGGCTACACCTTC.

The chain carries TRBV5-4 and TRBJ2-1; 13 bases map to TRBD2. V shed 4 bases and J 15 bases; nucleotides not matched to a gene: 7. Germline-derived CDR1 and CDR2 are SGHNT and YYREEE (reference sequence). The CDR3 is 13 amino acids. CDR3 DNA: TGTGCCAGCAGCGAACGGACTAGCGGGAGAAGGTTCTTC. This gives the protein CASSERTSGRRFF.

The rearrangement links TRBV29-1 to TRBJ2-1, with 9 bases matching TRBD1. Germline V gives CDR1 SQVTM, CDR2 ANQGSEA. CDR3 length: 14 amino acids. Losses at the gene ends were 2 bases for V and 9 bases for J; bases not matched to a gene: 8. CDR3 nucleotides: TGCAGCGTTGAAAGGGGGACAGGGAGGGCTGAGCAGTTCTTC. As protein: CSVERGTGRAEQFF.

The chain carries TRBV28 and TRBJ2-7; D possibly corresponds to TRBD1 (7 bases). This CDR3 contains 14 residues. Trimming removed 11 bases from V and 6 bases from J, with 23 bases in between. In germline, CDR1 is MDHEN, CDR2 SYDVKM. The CDR3 sequence: CASRGYLQGGEQYF. The CDR3 coding sequence is TGTGCCTCCAGGGGGTATCTGCAGGGAGGCGAGCAGTACTTC. The full variable domain, rest sourced from reference TRBV28 and TRBJ2-7, is DVKVTQSSRYLVKRTGEKVFLECVQDMDHENMFWYRQDPGLGLRLIYFSYDVKMKEKGDIPEGYSVSREKKERFSLILESASTNQTSMYLCASRGYLQGGEQYFGPGTRLTVT.

The chain is built from TRBV18 and TRBJ2-5; 7 bases are shared with TRBD1. CDR1 KGHSH and CDR2 LQKENI come from the germline V gene. The CDR3 spans 14 residues. V was pared by 5 bases and J by 2 bases, with 5 bases of the junction left unmatched. CDR3 nucleotide sequence: TGTGCCAGCTCATCTCCGGGACAGCAAGAGACCCAGTACTTC. Translation gives CASSSPGQQETQYF.

The V call is TRBV4-1, the J call TRBJ1-5; unclear D gene. V lost 1 base and J 0 bases, leaving 7 bases between the germline ends. The germline gives CDR1 MGHRA, CDR2 YSYEKL. This CDR3 comprises 15 residues. The chain's CDR3 is CASSQGRHSNQPQHF. As DNA, the CDR3 is TGCGCCAGCAGCCAAGGCAGACATAGCAATCAGCCCCAGCATTTT.

The J gene is TRBJ1-3, the V gene TRBV7-2; tentative D call: TRBD1 (6 bases). Per germline, CDR1 SGHTA and CDR2 FQGNSA. V lost 5 bases, J lost 4 bases, and 15 bases lay in between. The CDR3 contains 15 residues. CDR3: CASSPYRAGGNTIYF. The CDR3 nucleotides are TGTGCCAGCAGCCCCTACAGGGCCGGCGGAAACACCATATATTTT.

This chain joins TRBV6-4 and TRBJ2-6; a weak D match, TRBD1 (6 bases). V lost 6 bases and J 0 bases, leaving 12 bases between the germline ends. This CDR3 spans 16 amino acids. From germline, CDR1 is MRHNA and CDR2 SNTAGT. The CDR3 nucleotides are TGTGCCAGCAGACCGGGACACACCTCTGGGGCCAACGTCCTGACTTTC. Amino acid sequence: CASRPGHTSGANVLTF.

The chain is built from TRBV13 and TRBJ2-1, with D possibly matching TRBD2 (6 bases). This CDR3 comprises 15 residues. In germline, CDR1 is PRHDT, CDR2 FYEKMQ (reference sequence). Trimming removed 5 bases from V and 4 bases from J, with 15 bases in between. The chain's CDR3 is CASSPRGAGYNEQFF. DNA of the CDR3: TGTGCCAGCAGCCCTCGAGGGGCGGGGTACAATGAGCAGTTCTTC.

This clone was counted a single time. The DNA for the CDR3 is TGTGCCAGCAGCTTAATCCCCGGACAGGGCACAGATACGCAGTATTTT. Translating it yields CASSLIPGQGTDTQYF. The genes are TRBV7-3 and TRBJ2-3; 7 bases are shared with TRBD1. The germline CDR1 and CDR2 sequences are SGHTA and FQGTGA. The V segment lost 1 base and the J segment 1 base; nucleotides outside the gene matches: 5. This CDR3 spans 16 amino acids.

The CDR3 sequence: CASSQSGREVEKLFF. Written as DNA, the CDR3 is TGTGCCAGCAGCCAGAGTGGGAGAGAGGTAGAAAAACTGTTTTTT. V is TRBV3-1 (or the pseudogene TRBV3-2) and J is TRBJ1-4; D is ambiguous. The CDR3 has 15 residues. V gave up 3 bases and J gave up 8 bases, with 16 bases separating them. Germline V gives CDR1 LGHDT, CDR2 YNNKEL (reference sequence).

The chain combines TRBV29-1 with TRBJ2-7, with 7 nucleotides matching TRBD2. The germline V gene encodes CDR1 SQVTM and CDR2 ANQGSEA. The CDR3 covers 14 residues. With V trimmed by 2 bases and J by 7 bases, 11 bases remained unmatched. DNA for the CDR3: TGCAGCGTTGAAACCAGCGGGGTATTCGGGGAGCAGTACTTC. Translating gives CSVETSGVFGEQYF.